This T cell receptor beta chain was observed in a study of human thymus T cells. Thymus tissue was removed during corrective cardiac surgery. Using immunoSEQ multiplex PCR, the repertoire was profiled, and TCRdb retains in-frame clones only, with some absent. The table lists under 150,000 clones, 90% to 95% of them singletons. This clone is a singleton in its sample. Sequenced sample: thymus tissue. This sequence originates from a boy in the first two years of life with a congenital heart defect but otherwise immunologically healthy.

Here the CDR3 DNA reads TGTGCCAGTAGTATGGTCCCTAGCGGCCAAAACGGGCCGGATACGCAGTATTTT. It codes for CASSMVPSGQNGPDTQYF. The rearrangement joins TRBV19 to TRBJ2-3, with 7 nucleotides matching TRBD2. The CDR3 is 18 amino acids. The V and J ends lost 3 bases and 6 bases, in that order; junction bases with no gene match: 18. Germline assignment: CDR1 LNHDA and CDR2 SQIVND (reference sequence).